This entry lists 25 T cell receptor beta chains sequenced from one sample in a study of PD-1 blockade in classical Hodgkin lymphoma. Relapse after autologous stem cell transplantation occurred in every patient, and brentuximab vedotin exposure varied. Magnetic negative selection, applied to thawed PBMCs, was used to isolate the CD8+ T cells. Only in-frame clones appear in the TCRdb table, and some are missing; sequencing was by immunoSEQ multiplex PCR. The table records a few thousand clones, roughly 74% of them present only once. Sequencing used CD8+ T cells from blood, obtained at baseline. The receptors derive from a human donor with classical Hodgkin lymphoma.

This chain connects TRBV6-1 to TRBJ2-7; D might be TRBD1 (6 bases). From germline, CDR1 is MNHNS and CDR2 SASEGT. CDR3 length equals 13 residues. The CDR3 DNA sequence: TGTGCCAGCAGTTCCATCCCCCACAGGGAGTTTGTGGTC. It yields the protein CASSSIPHREFVV.

The rearrangement uses TRBV4-3 and TRBJ2-7; 8 nucleotides line up with TRBD1. J lost 4 bases, V lost 0 bases, and 5 bases had no gene match. The CDR3 spans 15 residues. Germline lookup yields CDR1 LGHNA and CDR2 YSLEER. Written as DNA, the CDR3 is TGCGCCAGCAGCCAAGACGTACAGGGGGAGTACGAGCAGTACTTC. Protein sequence: CASSQDVQGEYEQYF.

To note about this clone: Other nucleotide sequences from this sample produce the same CDR3. The chain is built from TRBV6-6 and TRBJ2-1; no clear D. The CDR3 is 12 residues long. The V end was cut by 5 bases, the J end by 2 bases, with 4 bases between. In germline, CDR1 is MNHNY, CDR2 SVGAGI (reference sequence). CDR3 sequence: CASSRPYNEQFF. The CDR3 DNA reads TGTGCCAGCAGTAGACCCTACAATGAGCAGTTCTTC.

The chain employs TRBV4-3 and TRBJ2-7; a possible D gene is TRBD2 (6 bases). The CDR3 is made up of 15 amino acids. Germline-derived CDR1 and CDR2 are LGHNA and YSLEER. V was clipped by 0 bases and J by 3 bases, with 12 bases between them. The CDR3 sequence: CASSQDMGAGYEQYF. The CDR3 DNA sequence: TGCGCCAGCAGCCAAGATATGGGAGCGGGCTACGAGCAGTACTTC.

The chain links TRBV15 to TRBJ2-5; TRBD2 aligns across 11 bases. Losses at the gene ends were 6 bases for V and 4 bases for J; bases not matched to a gene: 10. Germline CDR1 and CDR2: LNHNV and YYDKDF (reference sequence). The CDR3 extends over 16 amino acids. CDR3 region: CATRDVAGGGLETQYF. The CDR3 DNA is TGTGCCACCAGGGACGTAGCGGGGGGGGGTCTAGAGACCCAGTACTTC.

The chain uses TRBV6-5 and TRBJ1-5, with TRBD1 as a possible D gene (5 bases). This CDR3 is 13 amino acids long. Germline V lookup: CDR1 MNHEY, CDR2 SVGAGI. V lost 0 bases and J lost 7, with 7 bases in between. Here the CDR3 reads CASSYSGDQPQHF. In DNA, the CDR3 is TGTGCCAGCAGTTACTCAGGGGACCAGCCCCAGCATTTT.

The V gene is TRBV15, the J gene TRBJ2-1; unclear D gene. This CDR3 region has 12 residues. Germline V gives CDR1 LNHNV, CDR2 YYDKDF (reference sequence). Between the trimmed V and J ends, which lost 2 bases and 4 bases, there was a span of 3 bases. Written as DNA, the CDR3 is TGTGCCACCAGCAGACTATACAATGAGCAGTTCTTC. Translation: CATSRLYNEQFF. The full variable domain, rest sourced from reference TRBV15 and TRBJ2-1, is DAMVIQNPRYQVTQFGKPVTLSCSQTLNHNVMYWYQQKSSQAPKLLFHYYDKDFNNEADTPDNFQSRRPNTSFCFLDIRSPGLGDTAMYLCATSRLYNEQFFGPGTRLTVL.

This clone was observed a handful of times. The chain is built from TRBV10-3 and TRBJ1-6; D unclear. This CDR3 comprises 13 residues. Trimming left V 6 bases short and J 7 bases short, with 10 bases between. Per germline, CDR1 ENHRY and CDR2 SYGVKD. The CDR3 protein is CAISGRENSPLHF. In DNA form, the CDR3 reads TGTGCCATCAGCGGACGGGAAAATTCACCCCTCCACTTT.

The J gene is TRBJ1-2, the V gene TRBV6-9, with D unclear. Germline CDR1 reads MNHGY; CDR2 reads SVAAGI. Between the trimmed V and J ends, which lost 3 bases and 4 bases, there was a span of 9 bases. CDR3 length equals 13 residues. The CDR3 sequence: CASSYSSTYGYTF. DNA for the CDR3: TGTGCCAGCAGTTACTCGTCGACCTATGGCTACACCTTC.

The rearrangement links TRBV6-5 to TRBJ2-1, with 10 bases lining up with TRBD1. In germline, CDR1 is MNHEY, CDR2 SVGAGI. The V segment lost 5 bases and the J segment 7 bases; nucleotides outside the gene matches: 8. The CDR3 spans 15 residues. The CDR3 reads CASSLGQGMGNEQFF. Here the CDR3 DNA reads TGTGCCAGCAGTCTGGGACAGGGGATGGGGAATGAGCAGTTCTTC.

The sample holds a few counts of this clone. The chain recombines TRBV4-1 with TRBJ2-3; D may match TRBD1 or TRBD2 (5 bases each). The CDR3 sequence is 17 residues long. CDR1 is MGHRA, CDR2 YSYEKL, per germline. Between the trimmed V and J ends, which lost 3 bases and 2 bases, there was a span of 18 bases. The CDR3 nucleotides are TGCGCCAGCAGCCACCGTGCTGGGACGGGGTTCACAGATACGCAGTATTTT. This translates into CASSHRAGTGFTDTQYF.

This chain links TRBV6-1 with TRBJ1-5; 9 bases are shared with TRBD1. The CDR3 consists of 15 residues. V shed 7 bases and J 7 bases; nucleotides not matched to a gene: 11. Germline assignment: CDR1 MNHNS and CDR2 SASEGT. The CDR3 DNA reads TGTGCCAGCAAACGAGGGACAGGGAGAAGGCAGCCCCAGCATTTT. Translated, it gives CASKRGTGRRQPQHF.

This sequence joins TRBV28 and TRBJ2-3; D assignment may be TRBD1 or TRBD2 (6 bases each). The CDR3 covers 15 residues. Germline V CDR1 and CDR2: MDHEN, SYDVKM. V was trimmed by 11 bases and J by 0 bases, leaving 18 bases between them. For the CDR3, the DNA is TGTGCCTCAAGTTTAGGGGGGTCTAGCACAGATACGCAGTATTTT. Its translation is CASSLGGSSTDTQYF.

The rearrangement links TRBV4-1 to TRBJ2-1; 7 bases are a match to TRBD1. The CDR3 consists of 17 residues. The J segment lost 1 base and the V segment lost 0 bases, leaving 6 bases of the junction unmatched. Germline V gene sequence: CDR1 MGHRA, CDR2 YSYEKL. CDR3: CASSQDPGQESYNEQFF. CDR3 bases: TGCGCCAGCAGCCAAGACCCTGGACAGGAGTCCTACAATGAGCAGTTCTTC.

CDR3 region: CASSYGGSAEAFF. DNA for the CDR3: TGTGCCAGCAGTTACGGCGGCAGCGCTGAAGCTTTCTTT. The rearrangement uses TRBV6-5 and TRBJ1-1; D is uncertain. Germline CDR1 and CDR2: MNHEY and SVGAGI. Trimming removed 2 bases at V and 6 bases at J, with 10 bases between. The CDR3 runs 13 residues.

This clone appeared a few times. V usage is TRBV7-9 and J usage is TRBJ2-7, with unresolved D. Germline V lookup: CDR1 SEHNR, CDR2 FQNEAQ (reference sequence). V gave up 4 bases and J gave up 4 bases, with 5 bases separating them. The CDR3 length is 11 residues. The CDR3 DNA is TGTGCCAGCAGCTCTCGGTACGAGCAGTACTTC. As protein: CASSSRYEQYF. The full variable domain, rest sourced from reference TRBV7-9 and TRBJ2-7, is DTGVSQNPRHKITKRGQNVTFRCDPISEHNRLYWYRQTLGQGPEFLTYFQNEAQLEKSRLLSDRFSAERPKGSFSTLEIQRTEQGDSAMYLCASSSRYEQYFGPGTRLTVT.

The chain employs TRBV27 and TRBJ1-2; no definite D call. The CDR3 has 15 amino acids. Germline V gives CDR1 MNHEY, CDR2 SMNVEV (reference sequence). Trimming shortened V by 0 bases and J by 5 bases, and 13 bases separated the two germline ends. CDR3 DNA sequence: TGTGCCAGCAGTTTATCGGGTGGGCCGAAATATGGCTACACCTTC. Translated: CASSLSGGPKYGYTF.

This chain uses TRBV7-2 with TRBJ1-4, with D perhaps TRBD1 (5 bases). Trimming took 8 bases from V and 4 from J, leaving 11 bases between them. CDR3 size: 13 residues. The V gene's germline CDR1 is SGHTA and CDR2 FQGNSA. CDR3 loop: CASSGAFNEKLFF. The CDR3 nucleotides read TGTGCCAGCTCCGGGGCCTTTAATGAAAAACTGTTTTTT. The whole variable domain, remainder taken from reference TRBV7-2 and TRBJ1-4, is GAGVSQSPSNKVTEKGKDVELRCDPISGHTALYWYRQSLGQGLEFLIYFQGNSAPDKSGLPSDRFSAERTGGSVSTLTIQRTQQEDSAVYLCASSGAFNEKLFFGSGTQLSVL.

The rearrangement uses TRBV6-6 and TRBJ1-3; D gene ambiguous. Trimming shortened V by 6 bases and J by 5 bases, and 8 bases separated the two germline ends. This CDR3 spans 12 amino acids. Germline loops: CDR1 MNHNY, CDR2 SVGAGI (reference sequence). This CDR3 is CASSRPRNTIYF. Here the CDR3 DNA reads TGTGCCAGCAGCCGACCCCGAAACACCATATATTTT.

This chain links TRBV5-8 with TRBJ2-6; weak D call: TRBD2 (5 bases). Trimming removed 7 bases at V and 5 bases at J, with 22 bases between. CDR1 SGHTS and CDR2 YDEGEE come from the germline V gene. The CDR3 is 17 amino acids. CDR3 in DNA: TGTGCCAGCTGCGGGTTCATCACACAAAGTCGGGCCAACGTCCTGACTTTC. This gives the protein CASCGFITQSRANVLTF.

This clone was seen once. The CDR3 spells CASSLVARGGVGTGELFF. DNA of the CDR3: TGTGCCAGCAGCTTAGTCGCCCGAGGGGGCGTAGGCACCGGGGAGCTGTTTTTT. This chain connects TRBV7-6 to TRBJ2-2; 7 nucleotides match TRBD1. The junction had 12 bases not matched to a gene; V was cut back by 1 base and J by 4 bases. CDR3 length equals 18 residues. Looked up from germline, CDR1 is SGHVS and CDR2 is FNYEAQ.

This rearrangement joins TRBV7-2 to TRBJ2-7; D not certain. The germline V gene encodes CDR1 SGHTA and CDR2 FQGNSA. Between the trimmed V and J ends, which lost 1 base and 7 bases, there was a span of 5 bases. The CDR3 consists of 11 residues. CDR3 nucleotide sequence: TGTGCCAGCAGCTTAGGGCCGGAGCAGTACTTC. Protein: CASSLGPEQYF. Full variable domain (remainder filled in from reference TRBV7-2 and TRBJ2-7): GAGVSQSPSNKVTEKGKDVELRCDPISGHTALYWYRQSLGQGLEFLIYFQGNSAPDKSGLPSDRFSAERTGGSVSTLTIQRTQQEDSAVYLCASSLGPEQYFGPGTRLTVT.

In nucleotides, the CDR3 is TGTGCCAGCGGGGACAATCCGCGGTACGAGCAGTACTTC. It is translated as CASGDNPRYEQYF. V is TRBV2 and J is TRBJ2-7, with a possible D match to TRBD1 (6 bases). CDR1 and CDR2 (germline): SNHLY, FYNNEI. The CDR3 covers 13 residues. Between the trimmed V and J ends, which lost 8 bases and 4 bases, there was a span of 15 bases.

This clone was found once. V and J are TRBV5-1 and TRBJ2-4, with 7 bases matching TRBD2. The V gene end was trimmed by 4 bases and the J gene end by 1 base; junction bases not matched to a gene: 5. CDR1 SGHRS and CDR2 YFSETQ come from the germline V gene. This CDR3 spans 15 amino acids. CDR3 in DNA: TGCGCCAGCAGCCCAGAGACTAGCGCCAAAAACATTCAGTACTTC. Protein sequence: CASSPETSAKNIQYF. Supplemented by reference TRBV5-1 and TRBJ2-4, the full variable domain reads KAGVTQTPRYLIKTRGQQVTLSCSPISGHRSVSWYQQTPGQGLQFLFEYFSETQRNKGNFPGRFSGRQFSNSRSEMNVSTLELGDSALYLCASSPETSAKNIQYFGAGTRLSVL.

The J gene is TRBJ1-5, the V gene TRBV7-8; D is unresolved. The CDR3 has 12 amino acids. Germline V lookup: CDR1 SGHVS, CDR2 FQNEAQ. Between the trimmed V and J ends, which lost 1 base and 12 bases, there was a span of 10 bases. The CDR3 protein is CASSLEGRLQHF. CDR3 nucleotide sequence: TGTGCCAGCAGCTTAGAAGGCAGACTCCAGCATTTT.